This T cell receptor beta chain was retrieved from a study of T cells in Graves' hyperthyroidism and ophthalmopathy. RNA transcripts gave rise to amplified TCR beta CDR3 regions. First-round RT-PCR targeting the TCR CDR3 was performed with the HTBI primer set. TCRdb called the multiplex PCR reads again in MiXCR, with one record for every CDR3 protein. The sample carries 450,000 to 650,000 distinct CDR3 sequences, 17% recorded once. Ophthalmopathy patients all had a Clinical Activity Score of at least 3, a NOSPECS grade of at least 4 and disease under 3 months old. This clonotype was seen at least ten times. Trimming cost V 4 bases and J 6 bases; bases outside gene matches: 4. Germline CDR1 and CDR2: SGHAT and FQNNGV. CDR3 length: 14 amino acids.

The V call is TRBV11-2, the J call TRBJ1-4; 8 positions match TRBD1. The sequence came from a woman younger than 35 with Graves' ophthalmopathy. What was sequenced was blood. The CDR3 DNA reads TGTGCCAGCAGCTCACAGGGGGAGGATGAAAAACTGTTTTTT. This sequence encodes CASSSQGEDEKLFF.